What follows describes a single T cell receptor beta chain. Its antigen is still unknown. V lost 8 bases, J lost 4 bases, and 12 bases lay in between. This CDR3 has 13 residues. Germline V gene lookup returns CDR1 LNHDA and CDR2 SQIVND (reference sequence). The assay was immunoSEQ multiplex PCR, and TCRdb's table has in-frame clones only and misses some. Found here are about 88,000 clones, 80% to 90% of them singletons; the top ten hold around 1.6%. The data originate from a study of OX40 agonist ivuxolimab in advanced cancers. About the study: Each dose-escalation patient presented with hepatocellular carcinoma, melanoma, renal cell or head and neck cancer. Study-wide results and limits: CD4+ T cells averaged fewer expanded clones than CD8+ T cells.

The chain joins TRBV19 to TRBJ1-5; D is perhaps TRBD1 (6 bases). The source is an adult with an advanced solid tumor such as melanoma, head and neck, liver or kidney cancer. Specimen: CD4+ or CD8+ T cells sorted from blood, collected in a trial of the OX40 agonist ivuxolimab. The CDR3 here is CASSGTNNQPQHF. In DNA form, the CDR3 reads TGTGCCAGTTCCGGGACAAATAATCAGCCCCAGCATTTT.